This T cell receptor (beta chain) was captured in a study of blood T cell repertoires in COVID-19. As for the study in general: T cells, B-cell-depleted T cells, or PBMCs provided the cDNA or gDNA that served as material.

Germline CDR1 KGHSH, CDR2 LQKENI. This CDR3 spans 15 amino acids. J lost 1 base, V lost 3 bases, and 4 bases had no gene match. Per the authors' pipeline: Estimates of nucleated cell counts were drawn from the amplification of reference gene primers. Repertoires were generated with immunoSEQ multiplex PCR, while TCRdb's copy carries only in-frame clones and drops some. The V and J calls and clone size were taken over from that table, and D and trimming were inferred from the DNA. Of about 370,000 clones detected, around 90% appear once; the ten largest clones hold less than 3.5%. Concerning this clone itself: The same CDR3 also results from other DNA sequences found in this sample.

The origin of this receptor is a woman in her twenties or thirties with COVID-19, enrolled during active disease. V and J are TRBV18 and TRBJ2-7, with 9 bases aligning to TRBD1. Sequencing was carried out using peripheral blood. DNA of the CDR3: TGTGCCAGCTCACCCGGGACAGGGTTATCCTACGAGCAGTACTTC. Protein product: CASSPGTGLSYEQYF.